Below are 25 T cell receptor beta chains sequenced from a single sample in a study of T cells in Graves' hyperthyroidism and ophthalmopathy. RNA transcripts were the template for amplifying TCR beta CDR3 regions. Initially, a first-round RT-PCR of the TCR CDR3 employed the HTBI primer set. TCRdb itself ran the multiplex PCR reads through MiXCR, one entry per CDR3 protein. The sample lists some 650,000 distinct CDR3 sequences, more than 15% occurring once. The sequenced sample consisted of blood. The receptor set was obtained from a woman between 40 and 50 years old with Graves' ophthalmopathy.

This clonotype was observed many times. This chain connects TRBV30 to TRBJ1-1; D is ambiguous. Germline assignment: CDR1 GTSNPN and CDR2 SVGIG (reference sequence). Between the trimmed V and J ends, which lost 0 bases and 5 bases, there was a span of 7 bases. The CDR3 runs 12 residues. The CDR3 DNA sequence: TGTGCCTGGAGTGTGTGGTATACTGAAGCTTTCTTT. This codes for CAWSVWYTEAFF.

In its sample, this clonotype was seen a few times. V and J are TRBV6-1 and TRBJ2-2; 7 positions match TRBD2. Per germline, CDR1 MNHNS and CDR2 SASEGT. The CDR3 runs to 16 residues. V lost 6 bases, J lost 5 bases, and 12 bases stayed unmatched. The CDR3: CASSAMGSRGTGELFF. In nucleotides, the CDR3 is TGTGCCAGCAGCGCGATGGGATCGCGGGGGACCGGGGAGCTGTTTTTT.

V usage is TRBV6-1 and J usage is TRBJ2-3; a possible D gene is TRBD1 (6 bases). V lost 3 bases and J lost 2, with 12 bases in between. The CDR3 has 15 amino acids. In germline, CDR1 is MNHNS, CDR2 SASEGT. CDR3 protein: CASSDRTGSTDTQYF. CDR3 sequence (DNA): TGTGCCAGCAGTGATAGAACAGGGTCCACAGATACGCAGTATTTT.

The chain joins TRBV7-8 to TRBJ1-2, with TRBD1 as a possible D gene (6 bases). The CDR3 consists of 16 residues. Trimming removed 2 bases at V and 5 bases at J, with 18 bases between. The germline V gene encodes CDR1 SGHVS and CDR2 FQNEAQ. CDR3 in DNA: TGTGCCAGCAGCTTACTGGGCAGGGGCCAAGGTTATGGCTACACCTTC. This codes for CASSLLGRGQGYGYTF.

The genes are TRBV9 and TRBJ1-3, with TRBD1 as a possible D gene (6 bases). This CDR3 region has 14 residues. The germline V gene has CDR1 SGDLS and CDR2 YYNGEE. Between the trimmed V and J ends, which lost 4 bases and 0 bases, there was a span of 8 bases. CDR3 nucleotide sequence: TGTGCCAGCAGCCGCAGGGGCTCTGGAAACACCATATATTTT. Residues: CASSRRGSGNTIYF.

V usage is TRBV6-5 and J usage is TRBJ2-1; no firm D call. Germline V gene data show CDR1 as MNHEY and CDR2 as SVGAGI. CDR3 length: 16 amino acids. The ends were cut back, 0 bases at V and 7 bases at J, with 16 bases in the middle. CDR3 sequence reads: CASSYSRTANANEQFF. CDR3 DNA sequence: TGTGCCAGCAGTTACTCGAGGACGGCGAACGCGAATGAGCAGTTCTTC.

This chain joins TRBV19 and TRBJ2-2; D unclear. Between the trimmed V and J ends, which lost 4 bases and 2 bases, there was a span of 14 bases. This CDR3 is 16 amino acids long. The germline V gene encodes CDR1 LNHDA and CDR2 SQIVND (reference sequence). CDR3 coding DNA: TGTGCCAGTAGTAAAGTTCTAGGGATAAACACCGGGGAGCTGTTTTTT. Amino acids: CASSKVLGINTGELFF.

This clonotype has more than one count but fewer than ten. V and J are TRBV12-3 or TRBV12-4 and TRBJ1-1; maybe TRBD1 (5 bases). The CDR3 length is 15 residues. V lost 0 bases to trimming and J lost 1 base, with 9 bases between them. The CDR3 coding sequence is TGTGCCAGCAGTTTAGCGTTGGGGGGGAACACTGAAGCTTTCTTT. Translated: CASSLALGGNTEAFF.

Many counts were recorded for this clonotype. This sequence joins TRBV6-1 and TRBJ1-3; D uncertain. With 6 bases removed from V and 0 bases from J, the gap between germline ends came to 15 bases. The CDR3 loop spans 16 amino acids. Germline assignment: CDR1 MNHNS and CDR2 SASEGT. In DNA form, the CDR3 reads TGTGCCAGCAGGAACGGACGGACGAGCTCTGGAAACACCATATATTTT. Translating gives CASRNGRTSSGNTIYF.

The chain couples TRBV12-3 or TRBV12-4 to TRBJ2-2, with TRBD2 as a possible D gene (6 bases). V lost 5 bases to trimming and J lost 7 bases, with 14 bases between them. The CDR3 has 14 amino acids. The CDR3 DNA is TGTGCCAGCAGTCCCGCCACGGGGGTCGGGGAGCTGTTTTTT. Its translation: CASSPATGVGELFF.

The gene calls are TRBV12-3 or TRBV12-4 and TRBJ2-3; D not certain. The germline V and J ends were trimmed by 3 bases and 5 bases, with 9 bases remaining between them. The CDR3 is 13 amino acids. CDR3 DNA sequence: TGTGCCAGCAGTTTGCACCAGGAAGATACGCAGTATTTT. Its protein product is CASSLHQEDTQYF.

This clonotype was detected ten times or more. The V gene is TRBV18, the J gene TRBJ1-4, with a possible D match to TRBD1 (5 bases). This CDR3 is 14 amino acids long. Trimming stripped 0 bases from V and 8 bases from J, with 10 bases between. Germline CDR1 and CDR2: KGHSH and LQKENI. The CDR3 nucleotides read TGTGCCAGCTCACCACCGGGGGTAGGCGAAAAACTGTTTTTT. Encoded protein: CASSPPGVGEKLFF. Looking up the rest from reference TRBV18 and TRBJ1-4 gives the full variable domain: NAGVMQNPRHLVRRRGQEARLRCSPMKGHSHVYWYRQLPEEGLKFMVYLQKENIIDESGMPKERFSAEFPKEGPSILRIQQVVRGDSAAYFCASSPPGVGEKLFFGSGTQLSVL.

In this sample, this clonotype turned up a few times. The chain combines TRBV14 with TRBJ1-2; D gene uncertain. Germline V gene sequence: CDR1 SGHDN, CDR2 FVKESK. The germline V and J ends were trimmed by 0 bases and 5 bases, with 16 bases remaining between them. This CDR3 is built from 16 residues. CDR3 loop: CASSQELGSGTYGYTF. The CDR3 region has the DNA TGTGCCAGCAGCCAAGAGTTGGGTTCGGGAACGTATGGCTACACCTTC.

The genes are TRBV20-1 and TRBJ1-5, with D possibly matching TRBD1 (5 bases). The CDR3 contains 13 residues. The germline V and J ends were trimmed by 5 bases and 5 bases, with 13 bases remaining between them. Germline CDR1 DFQATT, CDR2 SNEGSKA (reference sequence). In DNA form, the CDR3 reads TGCAGTGCTGGTGGGGCACGAGATCAGCCCCAGCATTTT. Translating it yields CSAGGARDQPQHF.

The table lists this clonotype with a few counts. The chain combines TRBV6-4 with TRBJ2-1; D may match TRBD1 or TRBD2 (6 bases each). Germline V gene data show CDR1 as MRHNA and CDR2 as SNTAGT. The V end was cut by 5 bases, the J end by 7 bases, with 18 bases between. This CDR3 contains 15 residues. The CDR3 DNA sequence: TGTGCCAGCAGTCTGAGGGGGGACAAGGGGAATGAGCAGTTCTTC. This codes for CASSLRGDKGNEQFF.

The chain recombines TRBV11-2 with TRBJ2-7; 7 nucleotides align to TRBD1. Germline V gives CDR1 SGHAT, CDR2 FQNNGV. V shed 3 bases and J 2 bases; nucleotides not matched to a gene: 10. CDR3 length equals 16 residues. The DNA of the CDR3 is TGTGCCAGCAGCTTCCAGCCGCCAGGGGGACCCTACGAGCAGTACTTC. It yields the protein CASSFQPPGGPYEQYF.

This clonotype was recorded a few times. The chain links TRBV9 to TRBJ1-1; D unresolved. V lost 1 base and J 3 bases, leaving 10 bases between the germline ends. The CDR3 length is 14 residues. CDR1 is SGDLS, CDR2 YYNGEE, per germline. CDR3 DNA: TGTGCCAGCAGCGTAATCCCAAGGGACACTGAAGCTTTCTTT. Translation: CASSVIPRDTEAFF.

This chain links TRBV29-1 with TRBJ2-2; D is ambiguous. This CDR3 is built from 14 residues. The germline CDR1 and CDR2 sequences are SQVTM and ANQGSEA. Trimming removed 5 bases at V and 3 bases at J, with 13 bases between. DNA of the CDR3: TGCAGCGTTTCGGGTCCCGCGGACACCGGGGAGCTGTTTTTT. Translating it yields CSVSGPADTGELFF.

The sample holds many counts of this clonotype. The chain is built from TRBV29-1 and TRBJ1-1; maybe TRBD1 (6 bases). There are 13 residues in the CDR3. The V gene lost 8 bases and the J gene lost 5 bases, with 18 bases spanning the gap. Looked up from germline, CDR1 is SQVTM and CDR2 is ANQGSEA. The CDR3 DNA sequence: TGCAGCATTAAGGGGGTACGGTCTACTGAAGCTTTCTTT. Its translation is CSIKGVRSTEAFF.

This clonotype was counted only a few times. V is TRBV20-1 and J is TRBJ2-5; maybe TRBD1 (6 bases). The V and J ends lost 1 base and 2 bases respectively, with 11 bases between them. CDR3 length: 14 amino acids. Germline V gene data show CDR1 as DFQATT and CDR2 as SNEGSKA (reference sequence). The chain's CDR3 is CSARGTEAQETQYF. CDR3 DNA: TGCAGTGCTAGAGGGACAGAAGCTCAAGAGACCCAGTACTTC.

The V gene is TRBV2, the J gene TRBJ2-1; tentative D call: TRBD2 (6 bases). The CDR3 loop spans 16 amino acids. Trimming shortened V by 2 bases and J by 4 bases, and 15 bases separated the two germline ends. Germline lookup yields CDR1 SNHLY and CDR2 FYNNEI. CDR3 nucleotides: TGTGCCAGCAGTGAAACGTTTGGGACTCCATACAATGAGCAGTTCTTC. Protein product: CASSETFGTPYNEQFF.

This clonotype was seen more than once but under ten times. The chain recombines TRBV20-1 with TRBJ2-3; D not certain. CDR1 DFQATT and CDR2 SNEGSKA come from the germline V gene (reference sequence). The CDR3 runs to 16 residues. Trimming pared 6 bases from V and 0 bases from J, leaving 19 bases between. The CDR3 sequence: CSALRRWRSSTDTQYF. The CDR3 DNA sequence: TGCAGTGCCTTAAGGAGATGGCGCTCCAGCACAGATACGCAGTATTTT.

The chain employs TRBV19 and TRBJ2-1, with 8 positions matching TRBD2. The germline gives CDR1 LNHDA, CDR2 SQIVND (reference sequence). This CDR3 region has 16 residues. Unmatched junction bases numbered 6, after V lost 5 bases and J lost 0 bases. CDR3: CASSGSSGVSYNEQFF. The CDR3 nucleotides read TGTGCCAGTAGTGGCAGTAGCGGGGTCTCCTACAATGAGCAGTTCTTC.

This clonotype has ten or more counts. J is TRBJ2-7 and V is TRBV27, with 9 bases lining up with TRBD2. CDR3 length: 14 amino acids. CDR1 and CDR2 from the germline V gene are MNHEY and SMNVEV (reference sequence). The V segment lost 8 bases and the J segment 4 bases; nucleotides outside the gene matches: 9. The CDR3 nucleotides read TGTGCCAGCTCGCGGGCTAGCGGGGTTTACGAGCAGTACTTC. This encodes CASSRASGVYEQYF.

The chain recombines TRBV27 with TRBJ1-1, with 7 bases identical to TRBD1. CDR1 is MNHEY and CDR2 is SMNVEV in the germline V gene (reference sequence). This CDR3 is 15 amino acids long. The junction had 5 bases not matched to a gene; V was cut back by 0 bases and J by 4 bases. CDR3 DNA sequence: TGTGCCAGCAGTTTATCCCCGGGACAGACCACTGAAGCTTTCTTT. It encodes CASSLSPGQTTEAFF.